The 3 T cell receptor beta chains below come from one sample, sequenced in a study of T cell clonality in common variable immunodeficiency. Repertoires were generated with immunoSEQ multiplex PCR, while TCRdb's copy carries only in-frame clones and drops some. This set yields more than 65,000 clones and no singletons; the top ten hold around 0.8%. Sequences were obtained from peripheral blood mononuclear cells. The receptors were sampled from a person between 18 and 75 years old in good health.

This clone was seen a handful of times. The read comes to an end 3 residues before the CDR3 does, leaving the germline J gene to fill in the end. J is TRBJ1-5 and V is TRBV7-9; D gene uncertain. V was trimmed by 2 bases and J by 3 bases, leaving 8 bases between them. Germline-derived CDR1 and CDR2 are SEHNR and FQNEAQ (reference sequence). The CDR3 has 14 residues. The sequenced part of the CDR3 DNA is TGTGCCAGCAGCTTACCGGGGTACAATCAGCCC. Translating it yields CASSLPGYNQP. The whole CDR3 region reads CASSLPGYNQPQHF.

This clone has a handful of counts. The read halts 3 residues ahead of the CDR3 end, with the missing end drawn from the germline J gene. The genes are TRBV7-2 and TRBJ2-2; D remains unclear. This CDR3 is built from 15 residues. Trimming stripped 1 base from V and 7 bases from J, with 13 bases between. The germline gives CDR1 SGHTA, CDR2 FQGNSA. Partial CDR3 DNA: TGTGCCAGCAGCTTAGTCCACAGTTCTTACGGGGAG. Residues: CASSLVHSSYGE. The whole CDR3 is CASSLVHSSYGELFF. The complete variable domain, with remaining parts taken from reference TRBV7-2 and TRBJ2-2, reads GAGVSQSPSNKVTEKGKDVELRCDPISGHTALYWYRQSLGQGLEFLIYFQGNSAPDKSGLPSDRFSAERTGGSVSTLTIQRTQQEDSAVYLCASSLVHSSYGELFFGEGSRLTVL.

A few counts support this clone. The CDR3 end is not reached by the read, which stops 3 residues before it; the germline J gene fills it in. V is TRBV20-1 and J is TRBJ1-1; D gene ambiguous. V lost 0 bases, J lost 3 bases, and 14 bases lay in between. This CDR3 region has 15 residues. The germline CDR1 and CDR2 sequences are DFQATT and SNEGSKA (reference sequence). The DNA read from the CDR3 is TGCAGTGCTAGAGATTCTCTAGGTGGTTACACTGAA. Amino acids: CSARDSLGGYTE. The full-length CDR3 reads as CSARDSLGGYTEAFF.